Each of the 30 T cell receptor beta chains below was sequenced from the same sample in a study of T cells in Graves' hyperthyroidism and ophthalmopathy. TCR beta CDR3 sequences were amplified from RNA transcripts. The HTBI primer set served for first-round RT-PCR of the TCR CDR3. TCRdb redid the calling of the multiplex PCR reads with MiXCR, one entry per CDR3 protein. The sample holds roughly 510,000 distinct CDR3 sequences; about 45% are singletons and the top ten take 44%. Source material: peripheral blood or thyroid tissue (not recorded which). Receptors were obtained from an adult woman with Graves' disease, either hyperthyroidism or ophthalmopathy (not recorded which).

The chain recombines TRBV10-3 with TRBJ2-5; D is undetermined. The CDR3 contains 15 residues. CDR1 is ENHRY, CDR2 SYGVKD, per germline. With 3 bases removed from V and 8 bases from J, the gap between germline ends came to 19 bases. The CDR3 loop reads CAISDYALRSDTQYF. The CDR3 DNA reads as TGTGCCATCAGTGATTATGCTCTACGCAGCGACACCCAGTACTTC.

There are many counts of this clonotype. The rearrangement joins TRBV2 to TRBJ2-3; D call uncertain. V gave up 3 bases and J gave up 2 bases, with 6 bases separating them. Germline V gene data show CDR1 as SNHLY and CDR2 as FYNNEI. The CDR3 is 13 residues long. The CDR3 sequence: CASSEGYTDTQYF. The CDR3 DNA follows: TGTGCCAGCAGTGAGGGATACACAGATACGCAGTATTTT.

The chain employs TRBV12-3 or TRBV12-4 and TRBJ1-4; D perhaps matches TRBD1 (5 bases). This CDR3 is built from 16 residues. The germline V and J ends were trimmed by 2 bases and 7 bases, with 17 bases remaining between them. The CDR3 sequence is CASSLTWAGLSEKLFF. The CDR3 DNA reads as TGTGCCAGCAGTTTAACATGGGCAGGGTTAAGTGAAAAACTGTTTTTT.

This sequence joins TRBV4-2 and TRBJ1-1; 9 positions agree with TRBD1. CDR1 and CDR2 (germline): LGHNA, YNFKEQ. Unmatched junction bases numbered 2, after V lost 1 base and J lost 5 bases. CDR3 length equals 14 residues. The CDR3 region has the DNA TGTGCCAGCAGCCAAGTCGGACAGGGGACTGAAGCTTTCTTT. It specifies CASSQVGQGTEAFF.

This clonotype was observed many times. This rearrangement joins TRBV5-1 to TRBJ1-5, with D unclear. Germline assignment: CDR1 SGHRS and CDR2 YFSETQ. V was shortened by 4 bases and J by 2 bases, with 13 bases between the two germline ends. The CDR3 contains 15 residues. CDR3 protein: CASSPSGRGNQPQHF. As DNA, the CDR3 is TGCGCCAGCAGCCCCTCCGGGAGGGGCAATCAGCCCCAGCATTTT.

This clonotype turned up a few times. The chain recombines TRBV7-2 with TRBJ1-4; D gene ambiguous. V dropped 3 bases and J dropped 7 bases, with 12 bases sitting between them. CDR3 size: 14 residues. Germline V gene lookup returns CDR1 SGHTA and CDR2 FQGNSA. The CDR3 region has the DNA TGTGCCAGCAGCTTGGGTTCGGGTGGTGAAAAACTGTTTTTT. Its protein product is CASSLGSGGEKLFF.

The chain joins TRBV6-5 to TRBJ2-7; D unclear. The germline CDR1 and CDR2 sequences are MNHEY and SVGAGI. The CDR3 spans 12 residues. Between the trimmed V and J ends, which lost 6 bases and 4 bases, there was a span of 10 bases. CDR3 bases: TGTGCCAGCAGACGATCAGAGTACGAGCAGTACTTC. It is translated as CASRRSEYEQYF.

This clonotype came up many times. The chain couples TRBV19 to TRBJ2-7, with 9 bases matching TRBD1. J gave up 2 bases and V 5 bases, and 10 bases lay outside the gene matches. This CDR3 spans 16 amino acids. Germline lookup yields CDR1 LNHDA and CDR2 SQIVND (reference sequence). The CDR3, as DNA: TGTGCCAGTAGTGGCCTCCGGACAGGGGCAACCTACGAGCAGTACTTC. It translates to CASSGLRTGATYEQYF.

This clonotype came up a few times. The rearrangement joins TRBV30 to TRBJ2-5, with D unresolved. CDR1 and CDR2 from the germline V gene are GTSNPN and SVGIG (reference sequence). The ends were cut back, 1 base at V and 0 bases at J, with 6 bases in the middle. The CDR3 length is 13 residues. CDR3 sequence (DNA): TGTGCCTGGAGTGGGTGGGACCAAGAGACCCAGTACTTC. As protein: CAWSGWDQETQYF. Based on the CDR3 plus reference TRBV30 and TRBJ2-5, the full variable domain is SQTIHQWPATLVQPVGSPLSLECTVEGTSNPNLYWYRQAAGRGLQLLFYSVGIGQISSEVPQNLSASRPQDRQFILSSKKLLLSDSGFYLCAWSGWDQETQYFGPGTRLLVL.

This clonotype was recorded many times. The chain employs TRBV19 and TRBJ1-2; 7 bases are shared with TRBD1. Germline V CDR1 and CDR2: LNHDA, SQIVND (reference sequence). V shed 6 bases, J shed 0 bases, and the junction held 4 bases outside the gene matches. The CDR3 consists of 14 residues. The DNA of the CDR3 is TGTGCCAGTAGGAAAGACAGGGCTAACTATGGCTACACCTTC. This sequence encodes CASRKDRANYGYTF.

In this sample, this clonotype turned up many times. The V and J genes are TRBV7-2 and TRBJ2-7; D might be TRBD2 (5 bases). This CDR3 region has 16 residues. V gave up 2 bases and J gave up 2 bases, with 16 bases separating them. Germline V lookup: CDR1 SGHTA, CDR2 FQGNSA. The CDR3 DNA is TGTGCCAGCAGCTTACAGGCCGGAGGTACCACCTACGAGCAGTACTTC. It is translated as CASSLQAGGTTYEQYF.

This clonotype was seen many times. CDR3 residues: CASSVRDTLVDRQYF. For the CDR3, the DNA is TGCGCCAGCAGCGTCCGGGACACACTTGTCGATCGGCAGTACTTC. This chain uses TRBV4-3 with TRBJ2-7; D is perhaps TRBD1 (6 bases). The CDR3 is 15 residues long. CDR1 LGHNA and CDR2 YSLEER come from the germline V gene. The germline V and J ends were trimmed by 5 bases and 9 bases, with 23 bases remaining between them.

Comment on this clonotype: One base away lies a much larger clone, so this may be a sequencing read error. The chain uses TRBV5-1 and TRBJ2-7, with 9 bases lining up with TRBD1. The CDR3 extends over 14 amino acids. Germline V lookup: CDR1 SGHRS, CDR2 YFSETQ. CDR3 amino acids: CAGRTGGPSYEQYF. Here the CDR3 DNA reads TGCGCCGGCAGAACAGGGGGCCCCTCCTACGAGCAGTACTTC.

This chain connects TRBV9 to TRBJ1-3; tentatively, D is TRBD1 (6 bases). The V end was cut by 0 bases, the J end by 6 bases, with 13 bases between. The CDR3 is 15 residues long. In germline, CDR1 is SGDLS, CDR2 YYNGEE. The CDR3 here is CASSVGTASINTIYF. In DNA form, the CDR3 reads TGTGCCAGCAGCGTAGGGACAGCCTCGATAAACACCATATATTTT. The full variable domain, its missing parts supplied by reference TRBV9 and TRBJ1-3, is DSGVTQTPKHLITATGQRVTLRCSPRSGDLSVYWYQQSLDQGLQFLIQYYNGEERAKGNILERFSAQQFPDLHSELNLSSLELGDSALYFCASSVGTASINTIYFGEGSWLTVV.

The CDR3 sequence is CASTNEPGPYGYTF. CDR3 in DNA: TGTGCCAGCACCAATGAGCCGGGTCCCTATGGCTACACCTTC. The chain employs TRBV2 and TRBJ1-2; D unclear. V was pared by 7 bases and J by 4 bases, with 16 bases between. From germline, CDR1 is SNHLY and CDR2 FYNNEI. The CDR3 spans 14 residues.

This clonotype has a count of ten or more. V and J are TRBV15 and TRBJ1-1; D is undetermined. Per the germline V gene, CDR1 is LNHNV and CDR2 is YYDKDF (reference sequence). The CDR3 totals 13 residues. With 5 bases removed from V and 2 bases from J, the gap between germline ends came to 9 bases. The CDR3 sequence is CATSVTENTEAFF. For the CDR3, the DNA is TGTGCCACCAGCGTTACAGAAAACACTGAAGCTTTCTTT.

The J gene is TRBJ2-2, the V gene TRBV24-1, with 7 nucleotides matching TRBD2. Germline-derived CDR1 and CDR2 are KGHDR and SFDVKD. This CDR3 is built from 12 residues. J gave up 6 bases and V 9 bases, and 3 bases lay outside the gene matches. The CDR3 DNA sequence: TGTGCCACCGATGGGGGGGCCGGGGAGCTGTTTTTT. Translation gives CATDGGAGELFF.

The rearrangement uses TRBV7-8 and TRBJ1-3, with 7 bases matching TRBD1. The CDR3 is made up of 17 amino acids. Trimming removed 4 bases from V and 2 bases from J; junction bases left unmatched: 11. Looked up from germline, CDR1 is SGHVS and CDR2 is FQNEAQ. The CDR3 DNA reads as TGTGCCAGCAGCTCCAGACAGGGACAATATACTGGAAACACCATATATTTT. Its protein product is CASSSRQGQYTGNTIYF.

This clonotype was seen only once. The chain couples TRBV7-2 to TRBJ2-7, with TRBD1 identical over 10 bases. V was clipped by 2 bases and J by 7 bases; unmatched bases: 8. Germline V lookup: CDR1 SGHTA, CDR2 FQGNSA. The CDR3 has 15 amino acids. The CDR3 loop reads CASSLTGTGVGEQYF. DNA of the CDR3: TGTGCCAGCAGCTTAACCGGGACAGGGGTAGGTGAGCAGTACTTC.

The DNA of the CDR3 is TGCAGCGTTGTATTGGGACAGGGGTCCTACGAGCAGTACTTC. Translation: CSVVLGQGSYEQYF. The V gene is TRBV29-1, the J gene TRBJ2-7; 10 nucleotides align to TRBD1. This CDR3 has 14 residues. CDR1 is SQVTM and CDR2 is ANQGSEA in the germline V gene. Germline trimming cut 4 bases from V and 1 base from J; bases unmatched to any gene: 4.

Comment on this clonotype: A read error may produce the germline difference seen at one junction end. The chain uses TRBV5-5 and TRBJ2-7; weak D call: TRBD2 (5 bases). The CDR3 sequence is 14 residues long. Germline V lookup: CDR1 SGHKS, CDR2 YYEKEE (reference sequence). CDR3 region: CAGSPPRDSYEQYF. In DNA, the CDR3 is TGTGCCGGCAGCCCTCCTCGGGATTCCTACGAGCAGTACTTC.

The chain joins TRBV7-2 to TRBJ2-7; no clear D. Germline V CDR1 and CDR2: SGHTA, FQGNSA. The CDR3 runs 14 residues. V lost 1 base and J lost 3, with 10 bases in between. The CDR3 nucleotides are TGTGCCAGCAGCTTAGGAGTTACCATCTACGAGCAGTACTTC. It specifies CASSLGVTIYEQYF.

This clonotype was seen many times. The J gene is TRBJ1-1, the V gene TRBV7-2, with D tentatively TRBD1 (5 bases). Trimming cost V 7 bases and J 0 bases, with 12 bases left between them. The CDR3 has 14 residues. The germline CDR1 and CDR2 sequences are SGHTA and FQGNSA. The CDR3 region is CASTLGRLNTEAFF. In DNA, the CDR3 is TGTGCCAGCACCCTGGGACGGCTGAACACTGAAGCTTTCTTT.

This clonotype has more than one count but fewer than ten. CDR3 in amino acids: CASRRPLGELFF. The CDR3 DNA follows: TGTGCCAGCAGGCGGCCACTCGGGGAGCTGTTTTTT. The chain combines TRBV12-3 or TRBV12-4 with TRBJ2-2; D is ambiguous. This CDR3 has 12 amino acids. Trimming cost V 6 bases and J 7 bases, with 9 bases left between them.

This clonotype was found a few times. As DNA, the CDR3 is TGTGCCAGCAGCCAGGGGGGGACTTCTTCCTACGAGCAGTACTTC. It translates to CASSQGGTSSYEQYF. The chain joins TRBV7-3 to TRBJ2-7; D tentatively reads TRBD1 or TRBD2 (7 bases each). CDR3 length equals 15 residues. V gave up 5 bases and J gave up 1 base, with 15 bases separating them. Germline-derived CDR1 and CDR2 are SGHTA and FQGTGA.

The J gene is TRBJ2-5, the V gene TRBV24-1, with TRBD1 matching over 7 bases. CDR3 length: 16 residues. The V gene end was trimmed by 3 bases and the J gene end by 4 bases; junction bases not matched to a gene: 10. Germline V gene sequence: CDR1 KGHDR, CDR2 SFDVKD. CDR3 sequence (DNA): TGTGCCACCAGTGATCCCCGAGGGGGCAGGGGAGAGACCCAGTACTTC. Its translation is CATSDPRGGRGETQYF.

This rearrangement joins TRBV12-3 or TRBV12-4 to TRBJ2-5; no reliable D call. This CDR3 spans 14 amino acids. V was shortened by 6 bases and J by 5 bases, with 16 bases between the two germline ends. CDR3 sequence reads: CASSESPGWETQYF. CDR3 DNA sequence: TGTGCCAGCAGCGAATCGCCAGGATGGGAGACCCAGTACTTC.

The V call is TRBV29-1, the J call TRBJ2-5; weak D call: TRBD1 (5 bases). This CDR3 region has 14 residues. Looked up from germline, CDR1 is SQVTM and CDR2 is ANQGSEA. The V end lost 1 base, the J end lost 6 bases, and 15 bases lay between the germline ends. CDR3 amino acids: CSVEGGTGIKTQYF. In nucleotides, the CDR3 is TGCAGCGTTGAAGGGGGAACAGGAATTAAGACCCAGTACTTC.

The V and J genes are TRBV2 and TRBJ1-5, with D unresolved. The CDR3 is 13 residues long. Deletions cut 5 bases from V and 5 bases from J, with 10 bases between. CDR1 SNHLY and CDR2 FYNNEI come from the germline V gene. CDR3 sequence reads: CASSYPRDQPQHF. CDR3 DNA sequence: TGTGCCAGCAGTTACCCGAGAGATCAGCCCCAGCATTTT.

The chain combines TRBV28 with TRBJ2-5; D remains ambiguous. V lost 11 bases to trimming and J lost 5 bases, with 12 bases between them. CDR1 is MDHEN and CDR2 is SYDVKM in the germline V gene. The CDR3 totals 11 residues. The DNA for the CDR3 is TGTGCCTCCCAGTTTAGGGAGACCCAGTACTTC. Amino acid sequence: CASQFRETQYF. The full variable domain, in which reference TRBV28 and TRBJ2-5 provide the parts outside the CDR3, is DVKVTQSSRYLVKRTGEKVFLECVQDMDHENMFWYRQDPGLGLRLIYFSYDVKMKEKGDIPEGYSVSREKKERFSLILESASTNQTSMYLCASQFRETQYFGPGTRLLVL.